A selection of T cell receptor beta chains follows, all from one sample in a study of T cell changes during pregnancy in multiple sclerosis. Method: immunoSEQ multiplex PCR; TCRdb's copy keeps in-frame clones and lacks some. The table shows about 92,000 clones, with approximately 92% occurring only once. The starting material was peripheral blood, obtained in the first trimester of pregnancy. All receptors come from a female donor with multiple sclerosis, enrolled in a pregnancy study. The CDR3 runs from the conserved cysteine through the conserved F or W. D genes are given only for firm matches.

>TRBV28|TRBD1|TRBJ1-1
TGTGCCAGCAGTTTAATAGGGGGCAAAGCTTTCTTT
CASSLIGGKAFF
>TRBV6-6|-|TRBJ1-1
TGTGCCAGCAGTTACGGACCCCGGAGGACGACTGAAGCTTTCTTT
CASSYGPRRTTEAFF
>TRBV27|TRBD2|TRBJ2-7
TGTGCCAGCAGTTCACTAGCGGGAGGGCCGGAGTGGGTTAAGCAGTACTTC
CASSSLAGGPEWVKQYF
>TRBV18|-|TRBJ2-3
TGTGCCAGCTCATCGGGACTCGGGCACACAGATACGCAGTATTTT
CASSSGLGHTDTQYF
>TRBV7-6|TRBD1|TRBJ2-7
TGTGCCAGCAGCGACTCGACAGGGTTAGAAGAGCAGTACTTC
CASSDSTGLEEQYF
>TRBV5-1|TRBD1|TRBJ1-2
TGCGCCAGCAGCTTGGCCGGGACAGGGGGAGGCTACACCTTC
CASSLAGTGGGYTF
>TRBV6-5|TRBD2|TRBJ2-5
TGTGCCAGCAGTTCCACTAGCGGGACTAAAGGAGAGACCCAGTACTTC
CASSSTSGTKGETQYF
>TRBV5-1|TRBD2|TRBJ2-3
TGCGCCAGCAGCTTGTTTTTAGCGGGAGCTGACTCAGATACGCAGTATTTT
CASSLFLAGADSDTQYF
>TRBV18|-|TRBJ1-1
TGTGCCAGCTCACCAGCTCATCCGAGAACAGGGCCGAACACTGAAGCTTTCTTT
CASSPAHPRTGPNTEAFF
>TRBV21-1|-|TRBJ1-5
TGTGCCAGCAGCCCTCGGACAGTCTATAGCAATCAGCCCCAGCATTTT
CASSPRTVYSNQPQHF
>TRBV21-1|-|TRBJ2-1
TGTGCCAGCAGTCACGCAGGGGATGAGCAGTTCTTC
CASSHAGDEQFF